The source of this T cell receptor beta chain is a study of T cells after yellow fever vaccination (dated 2019 in TCRdb). For context, the study as a whole: The SMART-Seq v4 Ultra Low Input RNA kit was used to prepare libraries from fractions with low cell numbers. Two healthy male donors, one aged 18 to 30 and one aged 30 to 39 years, made up the cohort. Bulk PBMC replicates and cell subsets were isolated from blood drawn at multiple timepoints before and after both primary and secondary immunization. To track T-cell clones before and after primary and booster YFV17D yellow fever vaccination, bulk TCR alpha and beta repertoires were sequenced longitudinally. Paper-wide results and their limitations: Computational filtering was required because FACS-sorted repertoires could contain abundant contaminating clonotypes from the bulk population. Only a couple of donors were included in the study, so the extent to which the findings can be generalized is limited. A small fraction of clonotypes showed up in both the CD4 and CD8 compartments, probably as a result of convergent recombination. The secondary T-cell response was weaker than the primary response but faster, peaking on day 5 instead of day 15. Most clones expanded after primary vaccination (around 97% of CD4 and 80% to 90% of CD8) were re-detected after the booster, suggesting that broad memory maintenance occurred.

TCR cDNA was made using 5'RACE template switching, a step that added a universal primer site and unique molecular identifiers. cDNA synthesis was primed from both the TCR alpha and TCR beta constant segments. Library amplification used two PCR steps, and the second PCR step added sample barcodes and sequencing adapters. Sequencing of libraries was done on Illumina HiSeq 2500 (2x100 bp) or NovaSeq (2x150 bp). As for how the authors treated the data: Demultiplexing of reads and collapsing into UMI consensus sequences were performed with MIGEC, and V(D)J alignment was carried out with MiXCR. Clonotypes responding to the vaccine were identified with edgeR on replicate PBMC samples, with the criteria of FDR below 0.01 and a log2 fold change above 5 up to day 15. Bulk clonotypes were assigned CD4 or CD8 identity according to which sequenced CD4 or CD8 repertoire held them at higher abundance. The public reads were reprocessed in TCRdb via fastp at Q25 and MiXCR, keeping in-frame beta chains. Entries are consolidated by CDR3 protein sequence, retaining the most common genes and DNA. Clone size and V and J calls follow TCRdb, not the original study. Across this sample there are 300,000 to 450,000 distinct CDR3 sequences, with over 5% seen only once. Of the sample, about 15% falls within the top ten clones.

The treatment or condition label for this specimen denotes: live attenuated yellow fever vaccine strain. At each blood-draw timepoint, two biological replicates of bulk PBMCs were collected. A standard Ficoll-Paque protocol was used to isolate PBMCs from peripheral blood. TriZol was used to extract RNA from bulk PBMCs, from CD4 and CD8 fractions, and from dextramer-positive and dextramer-negative fractions. CDR1 is given as SEHNR and CDR2 as FQNEAQ, both from the germline V gene (reference sequence). Counted from cysteine to phenylalanine, this CDR3 has 13 amino acids. Only the CDR3 portion is preserved as DNA: 39 bases, with reading frame beginning at the first base. V and J are trimmed by 5 bases and 9 bases, and the gene matches miss 5 bases of the junction. This clonotype appeared many times. What this receptor recognizes is not known. No much larger clone is present one base from it, and per-base qualities are unavailable.

This sample comprised PBMCs, obtained 5 days after the yellow fever booster vaccination. The chain employs TRBV7-9 and TRBJ2-1; 9 nucleotides in the junction match TRBD2. The TCR sequence derives from a young man who received the YFV17D yellow fever vaccine. The DNA reads TGTGCCAGCAGCCCCGGGACTAGCTTTGAGCAGTTCTTC. It translates as CASSPGTSFEQFF. The full variable domain, with segments outside the CDR3 supplied by the reference TRBV7-9 and TRBJ2-1 proteins, appears as DTGVSQNPRHKITKRGQNVTFRCDPISEHNRLYWYRQTLGQGPEFLTYFQNEAQLEKSRLLSDRFSAERPKGSFSTLEIQRTEQGDSAMYLCASSPGTSFEQFFGPGTRLTVL.